The 17 T cell receptor beta chains listed next were all sequenced from one sample in a study of shared clonotypes between healthy human individuals. The assay was immunoSEQ multiplex PCR, and TCRdb's table has in-frame clones only and misses some. The table records roughly 2.6 million clones, about 92% of them present only once. Specimen: naive CD4+ T cells sorted from blood. Regarding subset: CD45RA+ positively selected. These receptors were taken from a man between 18 and 35 years old in good health.

This clone was seen just once. This chain joins TRBV5-1 and TRBJ2-1; 10 nucleotides line up with TRBD2. The V gene's germline CDR1 is SGHRS and CDR2 YFSETQ. Losses at the gene ends were 2 bases for V and 6 bases for J; bases not matched to a gene: 5. CDR3 length equals 15 residues. The CDR3 loop reads CASSFGSSGGNEQFF. The CDR3, as DNA: TGCGCCAGCAGCTTTGGATCTAGCGGGGGCAATGAGCAGTTCTTC.

The J gene is TRBJ2-3, the V gene TRBV11-2, with 8 bases matching TRBD1. Germline-derived CDR1 and CDR2 are SGHAT and FQNNGV. The trim removed 7 bases at V and 3 bases at J, leaving 6 bases unmatched. This CDR3 spans 14 amino acids. The CDR3 is CASKETGATDTQYF. CDR3 bases: TGTGCCAGCAAGGAGACAGGGGCAACAGATACGCAGTATTTT.

This clone occurred once. This rearrangement joins TRBV7-2 to TRBJ2-1; D unresolved. CDR3 size: 14 residues. The V end lost 0 bases, the J end lost 11 bases, and 14 bases lay between the germline ends. The germline CDR1 and CDR2 sequences are SGHTA and FQGNSA. The CDR3: CASSLALGQRQQFF. The DNA for the CDR3 is TGTGCCAGCAGCTTAGCATTAGGGCAACGACAGCAGTTCTTC.

The chain recombines TRBV10-3 with TRBJ2-5; D possibly corresponds to TRBD1 (6 bases). Germline values: CDR1 ENHRY, CDR2 SYGVKD. V was pared by 1 base and J by 2 bases, with 11 bases between. The CDR3 loop spans 15 amino acids. CDR3 region: CAISELTGQQETQYF. In nucleotides, the CDR3 is TGTGCCATCAGTGAGTTAACAGGGCAACAAGAGACCCAGTACTTC.

CDR3 protein: CASSSRTSGTATSSYEQYF. CDR3 DNA sequence: TGTGCCAGTAGTAGCAGGACTAGCGGGACGGCGACTAGCTCCTACGAGCAGTACTTC. The chain has TRBV19 and TRBJ2-7, with 12 bases lining up with TRBD2. The CDR3 is 19 amino acids. J was trimmed by 0 bases and V by 4 bases; bases with no gene match: 13. Germline V gene sequence: CDR1 LNHDA, CDR2 SQIVND (reference sequence).

The rearrangement links TRBV10-3 to TRBJ1-2; possible D gene TRBD1, 5 bases. The CDR3 is 14 amino acids. The V and J ends lost 7 bases and 5 bases respectively, with 17 bases between them. Germline-derived CDR1 and CDR2 are ENHRY and SYGVKD. The CDR3 is CAITNRDGGYGYTF. The DNA for the CDR3 is TGTGCCATCACCAATCGGGACGGGGGATATGGCTACACCTTC.

The J gene is TRBJ2-7, the V gene TRBV7-2, with TRBD2 matching 11 bases. Germline-derived CDR1 and CDR2 are SGHTA and FQGNSA. Trimming at V came to 3 bases and at J to 0 bases, leaving 10 bases not matched to a gene. The CDR3 consists of 18 residues. CDR3 sequence: CASSFYLAGGPSSYEQYF. As DNA, the CDR3 is TGTGCCAGCAGCTTTTATCTAGCGGGAGGCCCAAGCTCCTACGAGCAGTACTTC.

The CDR3 is CATSRDRTGGKTDTQYF. The CDR3 DNA follows: TGTGCCACCAGCAGAGACCGGACAGGGGGGAAAACAGATACGCAGTATTTT. The rearrangement links TRBV15 to TRBJ2-3; 10 nucleotides align to TRBD1. The CDR3 has 17 residues. From germline, CDR1 is LNHNV and CDR2 YYDKDF (reference sequence). Germline trimming cut 0 bases from V and 3 bases from J; bases unmatched to any gene: 6.

The rearrangement uses TRBV5-4 and TRBJ1-2; TRBD1 is a possible D gene (6 bases). CDR1 is SGHNT, CDR2 YYREEE, per germline (reference sequence). V was trimmed by 3 bases and J by 2 bases, leaving 8 bases between them. There are 13 residues in the CDR3. This chain's CDR3 is CASSYGQNYGYTF. The DNA of the CDR3 is TGTGCCAGCAGCTACGGACAGAACTATGGCTACACCTTC.

The V and J genes are TRBV19 and TRBJ2-5; 7 bases are shared with TRBD1. The CDR3 totals 16 residues. CDR1 LNHDA and CDR2 SQIVND come from the germline V gene (reference sequence). The junction had 10 bases not matched to a gene; V was cut back by 4 bases and J by 2 bases. CDR3 region: CASSTPGTEDQETQYF. DNA of the CDR3: TGTGCCAGTAGTACCCCCGGGACAGAAGATCAAGAGACCCAGTACTTC.

This chain joins TRBV6-6 and TRBJ2-3; 7 bases line up with TRBD2. The CDR3 is 14 residues long. J gave up 1 base and V 5 bases, and 3 bases lay outside the gene matches. Germline-derived CDR1 and CDR2 are MNHNY and SVGAGI (reference sequence). CDR3 nucleotides: TGTGCCAGCAGTCCCGCGGGGGGCACAGATACGCAGTATTTT. This codes for CASSPAGGTDTQYF.

This clone was detected only once. The V gene is TRBV6-1, the J gene TRBJ1-1; no reliable D call. With 7 bases removed from V and 0 bases from J, the gap between germline ends came to 15 bases. The germline V gene has CDR1 MNHNS and CDR2 SASEGT. The CDR3 totals 15 residues. The CDR3 here is CASTAEPYMNTEAFF. The CDR3 DNA reads TGTGCCAGCACGGCAGAACCCTACATGAACACTGAAGCTTTCTTT.

The chain joins TRBV2 to TRBJ2-3, with 8 bases fitting TRBD2. The V gene end was trimmed by 6 bases and the J gene end by 0 bases; junction bases not matched to a gene: 8. Looked up from germline, CDR1 is SNHLY and CDR2 is FYNNEI. This CDR3 contains 16 residues. The CDR3 is CASSRGGTFSTDTQYF. The CDR3 DNA follows: TGTGCCAGCAGCCGGGGGGGGACATTTAGCACAGATACGCAGTATTTT.

The chain employs TRBV30 and TRBJ2-7; 9 bases match TRBD2. The J segment lost 6 bases and the V segment lost 0 bases, leaving 3 bases of the junction unmatched. The CDR3 length is 13 residues. Germline V gene sequence: CDR1 GTSNPN, CDR2 SVGIG (reference sequence). DNA for the CDR3: TGTGCCTGGAGTGTAGGACTAGCGAGCGAGCAGTACTTC. Protein sequence: CAWSVGLASEQYF.

The rearrangement joins TRBV5-6 to TRBJ2-2; the match to TRBD1 covers 7 bases. Germline-derived CDR1 and CDR2 are SGHDT and YYEEEE. This CDR3 region has 15 residues. With 0 bases clipped from V and 4 bases from J, the junction kept 3 bases outside the gene matches. The CDR3 bases are TGTGCCAGCAGCTTGGAGTCAGGGGGCACCGGGGAGCTGTTTTTT. Translated: CASSLESGGTGELFF.

This chain joins TRBV10-3 and TRBJ2-3; D may match TRBD1 or TRBD2 (5 bases each). The CDR3 has 16 residues. Trimming left V 3 bases short and J 0 bases short, with 13 bases between. Germline V CDR1 and CDR2: ENHRY, SYGVKD. This CDR3 is CAISDWGISSTDTQYF. Written as DNA, the CDR3 is TGTGCCATCAGTGACTGGGGGATCTCTAGCACAGATACGCAGTATTTT.

CDR3 DNA sequence: TGTGCCAGCAGTCTTGGACAGTTGTACGAGCAGTACTTC. Translating gives CASSLGQLYEQYF. This sequence joins TRBV2 and TRBJ2-7, with TRBD1 as a possible D gene (6 bases). V lost 5 bases to trimming and J lost 4 bases, with 12 bases between them. This CDR3 has 13 amino acids. Germline CDR1 reads SNHLY; CDR2 reads FYNNEI.